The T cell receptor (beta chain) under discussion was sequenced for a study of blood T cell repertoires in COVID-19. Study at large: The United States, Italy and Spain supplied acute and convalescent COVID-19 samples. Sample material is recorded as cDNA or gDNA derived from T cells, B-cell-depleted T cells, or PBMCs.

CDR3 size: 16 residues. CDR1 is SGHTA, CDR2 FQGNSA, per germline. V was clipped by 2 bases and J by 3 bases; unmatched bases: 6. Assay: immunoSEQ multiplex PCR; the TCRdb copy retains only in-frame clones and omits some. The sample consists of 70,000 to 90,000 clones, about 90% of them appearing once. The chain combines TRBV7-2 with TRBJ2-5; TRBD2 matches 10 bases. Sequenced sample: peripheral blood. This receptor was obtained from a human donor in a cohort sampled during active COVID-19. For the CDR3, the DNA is TGTGCCAGCAGCTTAAGAGGAGCGGGGGGGGAAGAGACCCAGTACTTC. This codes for CASSLRGAGGEETQYF.